The 3 T cell receptor beta chains listed next were all sequenced from one sample in a study of T-cell reconstitution after alpha-beta-depleted transplantation in children. This sample's TCRbeta library carried unique molecular identifier barcodes. TCRdb independently ran MiXCR on the PCR reads; one entry per CDR3 protein. The repertoire holds roughly 420,000 distinct CDR3 sequences, about 16% seen once, with under 30% in the top ten. Source: PBMCs, mostly from graft donor cells, taken 360 days after TCRalphabeta/CD19-depleted stem cell transplant. Every receptor here comes from a boy under two years old who had a stem cell transplant for Wiskott-Aldrich syndrome, so the T cells may come from the graft donor.

This clonotype has a handful of counts. Sequence at one end of the junction differs from germline and may be a read error. The chain links TRBV11-2 to TRBJ2-1, with TRBD2 matching over 7 bases. The CDR3 has 14 residues. CDR1 is SGHAT and CDR2 is FQNNGV in the germline V gene. This chain's CDR3 is CASSLLNLAGPSPF. The CDR3 region has the DNA TGTGCCAGCAGCTTACTAAATTTAGCGGGTCCTTCCCCCTTC. The full variable domain, its missing parts supplied by reference TRBV11-2 and TRBJ2-1, is EAGVAQSPRYKIIEKRQSVAFWCNPISGHATLYWYQQILGQGPKLLIQFQNNGVVDDSQLPKDRFSAERLKGVDSTLKIQPAKLEDSAVYLCASSLLNLAGPSPFGPGTRLTVL.

This clonotype was observed a few times. This chain links TRBV4-1 with TRBJ2-2; 8 bases line up with TRBD1. Germline CDR1 reads MGHRA; CDR2 reads YSYEKL. The CDR3 length is 16 residues. V was clipped by 1 base and J by 5 bases; unmatched bases: 6. CDR3 region: CASSQVAGGATGELFF. The CDR3 bases are TGCGCCAGCAGCCAAGTCGCAGGGGGCGCGACCGGGGAGCTGTTTTTT.

This chain connects TRBV29-1 to TRBJ1-2; 8 nucleotides match TRBD1. This CDR3 contains 13 residues. Germline CDR1 and CDR2: SQVTM and ANQGSEA. V shed 4 bases and J 4 bases; nucleotides not matched to a gene: 5. CDR3 in amino acids: CSVARGQSYGYTF. For the CDR3, the DNA is TGCAGCGTTGCCAGGGGGCAGAGCTATGGCTACACCTTC. The full variable domain, in which reference TRBV29-1 and TRBJ1-2 provide the parts outside the CDR3, is SAVISQKPSRDICQRGTSLTIQCQVDSQVTMMFWYRQQPGQSLTLIATANQGSEATYESGFVIDKFPISRPNLTFSTLTVSNMSPEDSSIYLCSVARGQSYGYTFGSGTRLTVV.